This section outlines one T cell receptor beta chain sequence together with its context. Its target is unknown. This sample is drawn from a study of shared clonotypes between healthy human individuals. This CDR3 contains 18 residues. Per the germline V gene, CDR1 is SGHRS and CDR2 is YFSETQ. Trimming pared 4 bases from V and 1 base from J, leaving 20 bases between. The authors divided CD4+ cells into CD45RA+ naive and CD45RA-negative memory subsets. Authors' data handling: ImmunoSEQ gave junction-only sequences without quality scores, so filtering differed. Some clones are missing from TCRdb's copy, which holds only in-frame ones; the method was immunoSEQ multiplex PCR. For V, J and clone size, that table is used; D and trimming come from the DNA. Of about 2.4 million clones listed, approximately 93% are singletons. Findings and limits, study-wide: Blood was the only sampled material, and tissue repertoires likely differ.

The chain combines TRBV5-1 with TRBJ2-2; D could derive from TRBD1 or TRBD2 (6 bases each). The source material was naive CD4+ T cells from PBMCs. As to subset: CD45RA+ positively selected. The origin of this receptor is a man between 18 and 29 years old in good health. Some clones in this sample may be carry-over from other donors' samples. This chain's CDR3 is CASSHRVVGGLNTGELFF. CDR3 DNA sequence: TGCGCCAGCAGCCACAGGGTTGTGGGGGGCTTGAACACCGGGGAGCTGTTTTTT.